A selection of T cell receptor beta chains follows, all from one sample in a study of response to subunit inactivated influenza vaccine. TCRdb redid the calling of the RT-PCR reads with MiXCR, one entry per CDR3 protein. This sample carries around 520,000 distinct CDR3 sequences, about 25% of them seen once, and the ten largest clones take 1.5% to 2%. The specimen comprised CD4+ T cells sorted from PBMCs, sampled roughly 5 days after vaccination. These receptor sequences come from a man aged 50-60 years who received an inactivated influenza vaccine. The CDR3 runs from the conserved cysteine through the conserved F or W. Fields, in order: clone size, V gene, J gene, D gene, CDR3 DNA, CDR3 protein. The D gene is left open where the match is weak. Only some rows state a clone size, as once, few, many or a class for expanded clones.

-	TRBV7-7	TRBJ2-3	-	TGTGCCAGCAGCTTATGGGGGGTCACAGATACGCAGTATTTT	CASSLWGVTDTQYF
-	TRBV10-3	TRBJ2-2	TRBD1	TGTGCCATCACCCAAGGGGGCGGCGGGTACACCGGGGAGCTGTTTTTT	CAITQGGGGYTGELFF
-	TRBV7-9	TRBJ2-1	TRBD2	TGTGCCAGCAGCTTCAGGACTAGCGGGAGATATGAGCAGTTCTTC	CASSFRTSGRYEQFF
-	TRBV7-8	TRBJ1-2	TRBD1	TGTGCCAGCAGCTTAGTAGGACAGGGGGGAGGCTACACCTTC	CASSLVGQGGGYTF
-	TRBV7-9	TRBJ2-3	-	TGTGCCAGCAGCTTAGCGCGGATTACTAGCACAGATACGCAGTATTTT	CASSLARITSTDTQYF
few	TRBV24-1	TRBJ1-2	-	TGTGCCACCAGTGATTTGCTTGGGGGTGGCTACACCTTC	CATSDLLGGGYTF
-	TRBV6-5	TRBJ2-5	-	TGTGCCAGCAGTCACCGGAGGCAAGCCGTTTTCGAGACCCAGTACTTC	CASSHRRQAVFETQYF
few	TRBV12-3/TRBV12-4	TRBJ1-1	-	TGTGCCAGCATAGCGAACACTGAAGCTTTCTTT	CASIANTEAFF
-	TRBV12-3/TRBV12-4	TRBJ2-5	-	TGTGCCAGCAGTTTTTGGGCAGGGGAGGAGACCCAGTACTTC	CASSFWAGEETQYF
few	TRBV12-3/TRBV12-4	TRBJ2-7	-	TGTGCCAGCAGCCCACAGGGGAGGTTCGTGGACGAGCAGTACTTC	CASSPQGRFVDEQYF
few	TRBV11-2	TRBJ2-4	-	TGTGCCAGCAGCTTAGGGGGGTCTCTAGCCAAAAACATTCAGTACTTC	CASSLGGSLAKNIQYF
few	TRBV20-1	TRBJ1-4	TRBD1	TGCAGTGCTAGGGGGGTGCAGGGGGACAATAATGAAAAACTGTTTTTT	CSARGVQGDNNEKLFF
-	TRBV20-1	TRBJ2-7	-	TGCAGTGCTAGGACCCGGGCCGAGAAGTACTTC	CSARTRAEKYF
few	TRBV20-1	TRBJ2-1	-	TGCAGTGCTACCGACCCCCGGAACAATGAGCAGTTCTTC	CSATDPRNNEQFF
many	TRBV5-5	TRBJ2-3	TRBD2	TGTGCCAGCAGCCTATTCTATGTTGCGGGAGGGCTATATACGCAGTATTTT	CASSLFYVAGGLYTQYF
few	TRBV4-3	TRBJ2-7	-	TGCGCCAGCAGCCAAGACCAAGGATCCGAGCAGTACTTC	CASSQDQGSEQYF
few	TRBV12-3/TRBV12-4	TRBJ2-1	TRBD2	TGTGCCAGCAGAGGTAGCGGGAGAACTGAGCAGTTCTTC	CASRGSGRTEQFF
-	TRBV7-9	TRBJ2-1	TRBD2	TGTGCCAGCAGTTTACTAGCGGGGGCGTACAATGAGCAGTTCTTC	CASSLLAGAYNEQFF
-	TRBV20-1	TRBJ1-2	-	TGCAGTGCTAGAGATCCGGCAGGCTATGGCTACACCTTC	CSARDPAGYGYTF
few	TRBV15	TRBJ2-7	-	TGTGCCACCAGCAGAGATAGTAAGGGAATGGAGCAGTACTTC	CATSRDSKGMEQYF